This T cell receptor (beta chain) comes out of a study of beta chain features in type 1 diabetes. Germline assignment: CDR1 SGHTA and CDR2 FQGNSA. The CDR3 runs to 13 residues. Trimming removed 3 bases from V and 6 bases from J, with 10 bases in between. The authors reverse transcribed all of the isolated RNA, so sequencing captured expressed TCRB transcripts. Libraries were prepared by immunoSEQ multiplex PCR; TCRdb keeps only in-frame clonotypes and omits some of them. This table has hundreds of thousands of clones, around 15% appearing once. Note on this clone: Its specificity is unknown.

General observations from the study: People with Type 1 diabetes carried modestly yet significantly shorter TCRB CDR3s in all four CD4+ subsets.

Sequences were obtained from naive CD4+ T cells from blood. The V call is TRBV7-2, the J call TRBJ2-3; the D gene is possibly TRBD2 (5 bases). The clonotype originates from a man aged 18 to 29 with type 1 diabetes. CDR3 sequence: CASSFNRGDTQYF. CDR3 DNA sequence: TGTGCCAGCAGCTTCAATCGGGGTGATACGCAGTATTTT.